This T cell receptor (beta chain) was sequenced for a study of blood T cell repertoires in COVID-19. In the study overall: PBMCs, B-cell-depleted T cells, or T cells were the source of the cDNA or gDNA that made up the material.

As handled by the study authors: Amplification of reference gene primers was used by the study to estimate nucleated cell counts. This table comes from immunoSEQ multiplex PCR, and its TCRdb copy is limited to in-frame clones, with some not included. From that table come the V and J calls and clone size; the DNA was used to work out D and trimming. Here the sample spans about 150,000 clones, over 75% being singletons. J was trimmed by 7 bases and V by 0 bases; bases with no gene match: 3. Germline CDR1 and CDR2: MGHRA and YSYEKL. The CDR3 extends over 15 amino acids. This clone was recorded a few times.

This sequence was found in a man in his sixties with active or convalescent COVID-19. The sample comprised peripheral blood. The chain joins TRBV4-1 to TRBJ2-1, with 10 bases lining up with TRBD1. This chain's CDR3 is CASSQEGQGWNEQFF. The CDR3 DNA reads TGCGCCAGCAGCCAAGAGGGACAGGGGTGGAATGAGCAGTTCTTC.